Below are 13 T cell receptor beta chains sequenced from a single sample in a study of T cell responses to AZD1222 COVID-19 vaccine. Profiled with immunoSEQ multiplex PCR; TCRdb holds only in-frame clones, not every one. The sample yields about 160,000 clones, roughly 90% seen once. The sample in question was peripheral blood, obtained 28 days after the second AZD1222 dose. These receptors came from an adult who received the AZD1222 COVID-19 vaccine.

The chain recombines TRBV18 with TRBJ2-6; D gene uncertain. V gave up 2 bases and J gave up 2 bases, with 10 bases separating them. The CDR3 consists of 16 residues. Germline V CDR1 and CDR2: KGHSH, LQKENI. CDR3 protein: CASSPGLSPGANVLTF. The CDR3 DNA reads TGTGCCAGCTCACCAGGGCTCAGTCCTGGGGCCAACGTCCTGACTTTC.

The gene calls are TRBV3-1 (or the pseudogene TRBV3-2) and TRBJ2-1; D gene uncertain. Trimming cost V 0 bases and J 7 bases, with 10 bases left between them. CDR1 and CDR2 (germline): LGHDT, YNNKEL (reference sequence). CDR3 length: 14 amino acids. CDR3 DNA sequence: TGTGCCAGCAGCCAAGACCTAGTCTCAAATGAGCAGTTCTTC. Its protein is CASSQDLVSNEQFF.

J is TRBJ1-1 and V is TRBV3-1 (or the pseudogene TRBV3-2), with no clear D. The CDR3 has 14 amino acids. CDR1 is LGHDT, CDR2 YNNKEL, per germline (reference sequence). V was pared by 1 base and J by 2 bases, with 8 bases between. The CDR3 here is CASSQGYRNTEAFF. CDR3 nucleotide sequence: TGTGCCAGCAGCCAAGGTTACAGAAACACTGAAGCTTTCTTT.

The V call is TRBV25-1, the J call TRBJ1-2; the D is unclear. This CDR3 region has 12 residues. CDR1 is MGHDK, CDR2 SYGVNS, per germline. V was trimmed by 3 bases and J by 0 bases, leaving 2 bases between them. This chain's CDR3 is CASSEPNYGYTF. The CDR3 nucleotides are TGTGCCAGCAGTGAGCCTAACTATGGCTACACCTTC.

The chain links TRBV5-1 to TRBJ1-5; D not resolved. The germline gives CDR1 SGHRS, CDR2 YFSETQ. V lost 4 bases, J lost 0 bases, and 5 bases lay in between. The CDR3 runs 13 residues. CDR3 protein: CASSRDSNQPQHF. The CDR3 region has the DNA TGCGCCAGCAGCCGGGATAGCAATCAGCCCCAGCATTTT.

The rearrangement joins TRBV5-1 to TRBJ1-4, with D tentatively TRBD1 (5 bases). This CDR3 spans 14 amino acids. V lost 4 bases and J 4 bases, leaving 11 bases between the germline ends. Germline CDR1 SGHRS, CDR2 YFSETQ. The CDR3 loop is CASSGDGYNEKLFF. The CDR3, as DNA: TGCGCCAGCAGCGGGGACGGATATAATGAAAAACTGTTTTTT.

The chain has TRBV7-9 and TRBJ1-5, with D maybe TRBD1 (5 bases). CDR3 length equals 14 residues. CDR1 is SEHNR and CDR2 is FQNEAQ in the germline V gene (reference sequence). Trimming pared 3 bases from V and 1 base from J, leaving 7 bases between. The CDR3 is CASSFKGSNQPQHF. As DNA, the CDR3 is TGTGCCAGCAGCTTTAAGGGGAGCAATCAGCCCCAGCATTTT.

This chain connects TRBV5-1 to TRBJ1-1; D gene uncertain. The V and J ends lost 4 bases and 4 bases respectively, with 8 bases between them. The CDR3 extends over 12 amino acids. Germline V gene lookup returns CDR1 SGHRS and CDR2 YFSETQ. CDR3 coding DNA: TGCGCCAGCAGCCTGGACGGCACTGAAGCTTTCTTT. This encodes CASSLDGTEAFF.

This rearrangement joins TRBV18 to TRBJ2-7, with D perhaps matching TRBD1 or TRBD2 (7 bases each). V shed 3 bases and J shed 4 bases, with 22 bases lying between them. Germline V gene sequence: CDR1 KGHSH, CDR2 LQKENI. The CDR3 has 17 amino acids. In DNA form, the CDR3 reads TGTGCCAGCTCACCGGCAGGGGGGGTTCAACCGGTTTACGAGCAGTACTTC. It codes for CASSPAGGVQPVYEQYF.

The chain combines TRBV7-2 with TRBJ2-1, with D uncertain. This CDR3 comprises 14 residues. Germline assignment: CDR1 SGHTA and CDR2 FQGNSA. V was cut by 1 base and J by 5 bases, with 9 bases left in between. The CDR3, as DNA: TGTGCCAGCAGCTTAGTCTCGTCGCACAATGAGCAGTTCTTC. Translating it yields CASSLVSSHNEQFF.

This chain uses TRBV29-1 with TRBJ2-7; a weak D match, TRBD1 (5 bases). Between the trimmed V and J ends, which lost 0 bases and 5 bases, there was a span of 8 bases. Germline lookup yields CDR1 SQVTM and CDR2 ANQGSEA. This CDR3 comprises 12 residues. The CDR3 bases are TGCAGCGTTGAAGATTCCAGGGACGAGCAGTACTTC. Its translation is CSVEDSRDEQYF.

J is TRBJ2-3 and V is TRBV23-1; 12 bases fit TRBD2. TRBV23-1 carries the ORF label, with uncertain function. V was pared by 4 bases and J by 5 bases, with 7 bases of the junction left unmatched. The CDR3 consists of 16 residues. CDR3 in amino acids: CASSRTTSGSLDTQYF. CDR3 bases: TGCGCCAGCAGTCGCACGACTAGCGGGAGTTTAGATACGCAGTATTTT.

V gene TRBV27 combines with J gene TRBJ1-6; D unresolved. Germline CDR1 MNHEY, CDR2 SMNVEV (reference sequence). Trimming shortened V by 8 bases and J by 7 bases, and 21 bases separated the two germline ends. CDR3 size: 16 residues. CDR3 in amino acids: CASAQTGKPGNSPLHF. In nucleotides, the CDR3 is TGTGCCAGCGCACAGACGGGAAAACCGGGCAATTCACCCCTCCACTTT.